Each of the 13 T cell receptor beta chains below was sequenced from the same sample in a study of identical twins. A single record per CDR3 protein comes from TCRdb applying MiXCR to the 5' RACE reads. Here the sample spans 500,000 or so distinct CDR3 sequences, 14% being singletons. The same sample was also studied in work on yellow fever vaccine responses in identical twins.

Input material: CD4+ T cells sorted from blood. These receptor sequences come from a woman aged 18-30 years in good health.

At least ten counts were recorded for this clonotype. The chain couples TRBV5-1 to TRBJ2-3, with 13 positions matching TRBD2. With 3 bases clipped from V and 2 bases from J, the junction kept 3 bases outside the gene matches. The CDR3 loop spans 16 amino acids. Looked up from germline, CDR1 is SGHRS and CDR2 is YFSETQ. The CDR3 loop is CASSSGLAGATDTQYF. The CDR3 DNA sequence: TGCGCCAGCAGCTCCGGACTAGCGGGAGCCACAGATACGCAGTATTTT.

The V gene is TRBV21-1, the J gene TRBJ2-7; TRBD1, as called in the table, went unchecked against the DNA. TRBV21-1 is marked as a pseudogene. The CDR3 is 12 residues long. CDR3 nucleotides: TGTGCCAGCAGGAAACAGGGCAACGAGCAGTACTTC. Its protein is CASRKQGNEQYF.

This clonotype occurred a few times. The CDR3 protein is CSASRQQETQYF. The CDR3, as DNA: TGCAGTGCTAGTCGCCAGCAAGAGACCCAGTACTTC. The chain carries TRBV20-1 and TRBJ2-5; D remains ambiguous. Trimming cost V 3 bases and J 2 bases, with 7 bases left between them. Germline V gene sequence: CDR1 DFQATT, CDR2 SNEGSKA (reference sequence). This CDR3 region has 12 residues.

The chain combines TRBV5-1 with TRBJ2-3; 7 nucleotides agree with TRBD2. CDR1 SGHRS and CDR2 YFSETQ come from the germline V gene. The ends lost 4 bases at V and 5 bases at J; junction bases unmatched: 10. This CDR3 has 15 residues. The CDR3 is CASSGDYLVRDTQYF. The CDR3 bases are TGCGCCAGCAGCGGGGACTACCTAGTTCGAGATACGCAGTATTTT.

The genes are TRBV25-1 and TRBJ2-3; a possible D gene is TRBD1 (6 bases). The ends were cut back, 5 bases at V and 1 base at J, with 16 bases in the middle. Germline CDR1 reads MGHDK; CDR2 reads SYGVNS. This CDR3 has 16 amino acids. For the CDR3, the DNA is TGTGCCAGCAGTCCCGTAAGGGGGTTTGGCACAGATACGCAGTATTTT. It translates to CASSPVRGFGTDTQYF.

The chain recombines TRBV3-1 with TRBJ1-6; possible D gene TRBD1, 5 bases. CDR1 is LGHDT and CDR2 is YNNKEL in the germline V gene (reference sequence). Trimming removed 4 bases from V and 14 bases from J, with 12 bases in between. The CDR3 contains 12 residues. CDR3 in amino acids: CASSPGGSALHF. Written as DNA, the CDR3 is TGTGCCAGCAGCCCCGGGGGTTCGGCCCTCCACTTT.

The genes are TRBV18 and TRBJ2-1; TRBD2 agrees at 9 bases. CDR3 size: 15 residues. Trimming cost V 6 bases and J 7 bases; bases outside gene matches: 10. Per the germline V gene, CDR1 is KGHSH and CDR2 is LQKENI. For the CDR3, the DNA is TGTGCCAGCTCGACTATGGCTAGCGGGATGAATGAGCAGTTCTTC. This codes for CASSTMASGMNEQFF.

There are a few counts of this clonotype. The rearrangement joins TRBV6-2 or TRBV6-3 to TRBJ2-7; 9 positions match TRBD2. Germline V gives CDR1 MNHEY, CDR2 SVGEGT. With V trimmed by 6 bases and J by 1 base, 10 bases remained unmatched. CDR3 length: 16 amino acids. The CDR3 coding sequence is TGTGCCAGCAGCCGACGGCCGGGACTAGCATCCTACGAGCAGTACTTC. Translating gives CASSRRPGLASYEQYF.

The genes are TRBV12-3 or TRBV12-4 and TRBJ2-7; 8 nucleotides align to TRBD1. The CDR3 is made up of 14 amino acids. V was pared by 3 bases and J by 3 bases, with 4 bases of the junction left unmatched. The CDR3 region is CASSFRTGRYEQYF. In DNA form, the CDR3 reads TGTGCCAGCAGTTTCCGGACAGGGCGCTACGAGCAGTACTTC.

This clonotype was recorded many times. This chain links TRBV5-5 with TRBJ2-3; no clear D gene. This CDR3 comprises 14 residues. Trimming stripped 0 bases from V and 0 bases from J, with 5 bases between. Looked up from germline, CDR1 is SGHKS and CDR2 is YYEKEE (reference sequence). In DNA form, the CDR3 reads TGTGCCAGCAGCTTGGGACATAGCACAGATACGCAGTATTTT. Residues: CASSLGHSTDTQYF.

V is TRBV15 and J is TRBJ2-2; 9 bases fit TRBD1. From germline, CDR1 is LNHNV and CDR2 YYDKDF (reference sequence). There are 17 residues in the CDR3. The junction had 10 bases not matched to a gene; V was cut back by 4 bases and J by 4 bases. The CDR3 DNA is TGTGCCACCAGCAAAGGACAGGGGATCGTTCGCACCGGGGAGCTGTTTTTT. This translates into CATSKGQGIVRTGELFF.

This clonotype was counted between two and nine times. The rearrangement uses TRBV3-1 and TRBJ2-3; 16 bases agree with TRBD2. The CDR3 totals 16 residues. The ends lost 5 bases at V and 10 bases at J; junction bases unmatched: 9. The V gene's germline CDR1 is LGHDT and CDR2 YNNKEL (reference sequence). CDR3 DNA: TGTGCCAGCAGCGACACGGGACTAGCGGGGGGGCGGGCGCAGTATTTT. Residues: CASSDTGLAGGRAQYF.

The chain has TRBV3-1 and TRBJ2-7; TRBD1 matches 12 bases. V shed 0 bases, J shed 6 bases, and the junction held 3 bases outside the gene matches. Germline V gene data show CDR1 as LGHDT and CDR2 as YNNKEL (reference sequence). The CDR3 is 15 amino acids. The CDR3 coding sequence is TGTGCCAGCAGCCAAGAGGGACAGGGGGCTCCCGAGCAGTACTTC. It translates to CASSQEGQGAPEQYF.